This T cell receptor (beta chain) stems from a study of T cells in Graves' hyperthyroidism and ophthalmopathy. Study context: Peripheral blood collection took place at initial diagnosis, before any treatment. General observations from the study: Clonotypes that were expanded in thyroid above 0.001 mostly appeared in blood too.

Criteria for exclusion of patients were uncontrolled infection, other autoimmune disease, pregnancy or lactation. TCR beta CDR3 region amplification was performed from RNA transcripts. Using the HTBI primer set, a first-round RT-PCR was run on the TCR CDR3. TCRdb reanalysed the multiplex PCR reads using MiXCR and keeps one entry per CDR3 protein. The data hold hundreds of thousands of distinct CDR3 sequences, with less than 25% observed a single time. This clonotype was counted ten times or more. What it binds is not known. This receptor was obtained from a man younger than 40 with Graves' ophthalmopathy. Sequencing was performed on blood.

CDR3 amino acids: CASKGTENQPQHF. For the CDR3, the DNA is TGTGCCAGCAAAGGGACGGAGAATCAGCCCCAGCATTTT. V and J are TRBV18 and TRBJ1-5, with TRBD1 as a possible D gene (5 bases). This CDR3 region has 13 residues. Per germline, CDR1 KGHSH and CDR2 LQKENI. V lost 8 bases, J lost 4 bases, and 12 bases lay in between.